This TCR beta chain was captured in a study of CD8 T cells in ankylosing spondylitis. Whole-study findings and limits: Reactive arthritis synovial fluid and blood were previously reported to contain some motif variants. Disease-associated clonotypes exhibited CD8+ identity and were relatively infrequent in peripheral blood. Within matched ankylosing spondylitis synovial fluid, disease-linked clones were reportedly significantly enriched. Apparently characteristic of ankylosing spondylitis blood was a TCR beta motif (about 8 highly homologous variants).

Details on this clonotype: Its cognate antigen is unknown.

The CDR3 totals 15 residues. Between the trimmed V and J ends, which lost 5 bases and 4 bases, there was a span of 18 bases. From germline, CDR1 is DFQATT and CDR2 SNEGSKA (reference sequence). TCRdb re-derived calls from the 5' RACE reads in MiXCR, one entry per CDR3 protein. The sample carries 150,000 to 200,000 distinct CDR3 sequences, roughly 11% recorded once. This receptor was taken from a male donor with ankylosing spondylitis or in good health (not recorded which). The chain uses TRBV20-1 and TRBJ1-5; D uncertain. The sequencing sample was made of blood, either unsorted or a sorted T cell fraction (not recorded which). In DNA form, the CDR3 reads TGCAGTGCTGCTGGCTCGCAGGTTGATAATCAGCCCCAGCATTTT. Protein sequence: CSAAGSQVDNQPQHF.